This T cell receptor beta chain emerged from a study of monozygotic twins with inflammatory bowel disease. No DNA is given; TCRdb re-called the 5' RACE reads and lists each CDR3 protein once. The sample's table shows more than 300,000 distinct CDR3 sequences. For this clonotype: Its antigen is as yet unknown.

Study-wide results and limits: Discrimination among different T cell subtypes was not achievable.

This CDR3 region has 13 residues. CDR1 is SGHRS, CDR2 YFSETQ, per germline. The clonotype originates from a human donor with ulcerative colitis or Crohn's disease, or a healthy co-twin of an affected twin (not recorded which). V usage is TRBV5-1 and J usage is TRBJ2-1; without DNA, the TCRdb call of TRBD1 cannot be checked. The sequencing input was blood. The chain's CDR3 is CASTRDRVNEQFF.